The 22 T cell receptor beta chains below come from one sample, sequenced in a study of T-cell memory formation after mild COVID-19. One entry per CDR3 protein, called by TCRdb with MiXCR from the 5' RACE reads. The sample includes 470,000 or so distinct CDR3 sequences, approximately 20% of them seen just once. Sequencing used PBMCs or a T cell subset sorted from them (not recorded which). The source is an adult woman who had mild COVID-19 (a few samples of this study predate the infection). Cell type and time point are not known.

The table lists this clonotype with a few counts. The J gene is TRBJ1-6, the V gene TRBV28; tentatively, D is TRBD1 (5 bases). Looked up from germline, CDR1 is MDHEN and CDR2 is SYDVKM. The CDR3 extends over 17 amino acids. The V end was cut by 6 bases, the J end by 8 bases, with 23 bases between. CDR3 sequence: CASSPIGVSRRDSPLHF. DNA of the CDR3: TGTGCCAGCAGCCCGATAGGGGTGAGCAGGAGGGATTCACCCCTCCACTTT. Full variable domain (outside the CDR3, taken from reference TRBV28 and TRBJ1-6): DVKVTQSSRYLVKRTGEKVFLECVQDMDHENMFWYRQDPGLGLRLIYFSYDVKMKEKGDIPEGYSVSREKKERFSLILESASTNQTSMYLCASSPIGVSRRDSPLHFGNGTRLTVT.

V usage is TRBV12-3 or TRBV12-4 and J usage is TRBJ1-2; 7 nucleotides agree with TRBD1. Germline trimming cut 7 bases from V and 8 bases from J; bases unmatched to any gene: 10. The CDR3 loop spans 13 amino acids. CDR3 DNA: TGTGCCAGCACCTCTCACAGGGGTTGGGGCTACACCTTC. It is translated as CASTSHRGWGYTF.

This clonotype was counted between two and nine times. This rearrangement joins TRBV7-9 to TRBJ2-7, with TRBD1 as a possible D gene (6 bases). The V gene lost 3 bases and the J gene lost 4 bases, with 16 bases spanning the gap. The CDR3 contains 15 residues. Germline CDR1 SEHNR, CDR2 FQNEAQ (reference sequence). CDR3 nucleotides: TGTGCCAGCAGCTTTTGGACAGCGTTGAGATACGAGCAGTACTTC. It translates to CASSFWTALRYEQYF.

The chain employs TRBV14 and TRBJ1-1; TRBD1 might be the D (5 bases). There are 13 residues in the CDR3. The germline V gene has CDR1 SGHDN and CDR2 FVKESK. The V end lost 1 base, the J end lost 8 bases, and 11 bases lay between the germline ends. CDR3 nucleotides: TGTGCCAGCAGCCAAGTGACCCGGGGGGAAGCTTTCTTT. Translated: CASSQVTRGEAFF.

This clonotype was seen a few times. J is TRBJ1-1 and V is TRBV7-6; 8 bases agree with TRBD1. The CDR3 is 16 residues long. V trimming: 6 bases; J trimming: 4 bases; junction bases outside the gene matches: 13. The germline gives CDR1 SGHVS, CDR2 FNYEAQ. The CDR3 nucleotides are TGTGCCAGCAGTAACCTTCAGGACAGGGCCGTCACTGAAGCTTTCTTT. It is translated as CASSNLQDRAVTEAFF.

This clonotype was counted between two and nine times. This rearrangement joins TRBV29-1 to TRBJ2-7; TRBD1 is a possible D gene (5 bases). V dropped 4 bases and J dropped 1 base, with 14 bases sitting between them. CDR1 and CDR2 (germline): SQVTM, ANQGSEA. There are 14 residues in the CDR3. The CDR3, as DNA: TGCAGCGTTGCCAGGGATAAGCTGTCCTACGAGCAGTACTTC. As protein: CSVARDKLSYEQYF.

This chain connects TRBV12-3 or TRBV12-4 to TRBJ1-1, with 7 nucleotides matching TRBD1. V lost 6 bases to trimming and J lost 2 bases; unmatched junction nucleotides: 12. This CDR3 spans 16 amino acids. The CDR3 here is CASSPAGGMGNTEAFF. CDR3 bases: TGTGCCAGCAGCCCCGCAGGGGGAATGGGAAACACTGAAGCTTTCTTT.

This clonotype has at least ten counts. The chain employs TRBV10-3 and TRBJ1-6, with D perhaps matching TRBD1 (5 bases). This CDR3 is 14 amino acids long. In germline, CDR1 is ENHRY, CDR2 SYGVKD. The germline V and J ends were trimmed by 11 bases and 5 bases, with 16 bases remaining between them. The CDR3: CAPSGGPDNSPLHF. The CDR3 DNA sequence: TGTGCCCCGTCCGGGGGACCCGATAATTCACCCCTCCACTTT.

The chain joins TRBV29-1 to TRBJ2-3; a possible D gene is TRBD1 (6 bases). Trimming pared 3 bases from V and 2 bases from J, leaving 15 bases between. The CDR3 has 15 amino acids. The germline CDR1 and CDR2 sequences are SQVTM and ANQGSEA. The CDR3, as DNA: TGCAGCGTTGAGGAGACAGGTCAGATCACAGATACGCAGTATTTT. Its protein is CSVEETGQITDTQYF.

This clonotype has only a few counts. The chain is built from TRBV20-1 and TRBJ2-5, with 13 bases lining up with TRBD2. Germline CDR1 is DFQATT and CDR2 is SNEGSKA (reference sequence). The CDR3 loop spans 14 amino acids. V lost 1 base to trimming and J lost 9 bases; unmatched junction nucleotides: 5. CDR3 sequence (DNA): TGCAGTGCTAGAGTTCCGGGACTAGCGGGGCCCCAGTACTTC. Protein: CSARVPGLAGPQYF.

V gene TRBV24-1 combines with J gene TRBJ1-2; D not certain. Trimming took 8 bases from V and 7 from J, leaving 22 bases between them. Germline V lookup: CDR1 KGHDR, CDR2 SFDVKD. The CDR3 runs to 15 residues. The CDR3 reads CATMVRTWRSRGYTF. The CDR3 nucleotides read TGTGCCACCATGGTCAGGACGTGGAGATCACGTGGCTACACCTTC.

J is TRBJ1-2 and V is TRBV7-9; no definite D call. V was pared by 3 bases and J by 4 bases, with 15 bases between. Germline V gene lookup returns CDR1 SEHNR and CDR2 FQNEAQ (reference sequence). The CDR3 has 15 amino acids. CDR3 residues: CASSLDGQLPYGYTF. The CDR3 bases are TGTGCCAGCAGCTTGGACGGCCAGCTTCCCTATGGCTACACCTTC. The full variable domain, rest sourced from reference TRBV7-9 and TRBJ1-2, is DTGVSQNPRHKITKRGQNVTFRCDPISEHNRLYWYRQTLGQGPEFLTYFQNEAQLEKSRLLSDRFSAERPKGSFSTLEIQRTEQGDSAMYLCASSLDGQLPYGYTFGSGTRLTVV.

This clonotype was counted between two and nine times. The rearrangement links TRBV20-1 to TRBJ2-7, with TRBD1 matching over 10 bases. This CDR3 contains 15 residues. Germline V gene lookup returns CDR1 DFQATT and CDR2 SNEGSKA (reference sequence). J was trimmed by 6 bases and V by 0 bases; bases with no gene match: 8. The CDR3 loop reads CSARDSGWTGGEQYF. CDR3 sequence (DNA): TGCAGTGCTAGAGACTCTGGGTGGACAGGGGGCGAGCAGTACTTC.

The chain carries TRBV30 and TRBJ1-2; D is uncertain. Deletions cut 1 base from V and 7 bases from J, with 13 bases between. This CDR3 comprises 13 residues. Germline-derived CDR1 and CDR2 are GTSNPN and SVGIG (reference sequence). CDR3 residues: CAWSEVGPGGYTF. For the CDR3, the DNA is TGTGCCTGGAGTGAGGTGGGCCCGGGTGGCTACACCTTC.

The chain is built from TRBV5-1 and TRBJ1-2, with 12 bases that match TRBD1. The germline gives CDR1 SGHRS, CDR2 YFSETQ. The CDR3 is 18 amino acids. The J segment lost 6 bases and the V segment lost 2 bases, leaving 14 bases of the junction unmatched. For the CDR3, the DNA is TGCGCCAGCAGCTTCAATCCGGGACAGGGGGCGCTCAATAATGGCTACACCTTC. Its protein product is CASSFNPGQGALNNGYTF.

This clonotype occurred a few times. Written as DNA, the CDR3 is TGTGCCTGGAGTGTACTAGGCCCGGGCGGCGACGAGCAGTACTTC. Protein product: CAWSVLGPGGDEQYF. The chain uses TRBV30 and TRBJ2-7; D is possibly TRBD2 (5 bases). The CDR3 covers 15 residues. Trimming took 0 bases from V and 5 from J, leaving 17 bases between them. The V gene's germline CDR1 is GTSNPN and CDR2 SVGIG (reference sequence).

The chain carries TRBV9 and TRBJ2-7; the D gene is possibly TRBD1 (6 bases). V shed 2 bases and J shed 2 bases, with 17 bases lying between them. Germline V CDR1 and CDR2: SGDLS, YYNGEE. The CDR3 extends over 16 amino acids. CDR3 nucleotide sequence: TGTGCCAGCAGCGTCTACAGCGCAGGGGCAACCTACGAGCAGTACTTC. Translating gives CASSVYSAGATYEQYF.

This chain links TRBV7-2 with TRBJ2-3, with D possibly TRBD1 on 6 matching bases. The CDR3 totals 14 residues. Trimming removed 6 bases at V and 0 bases at J, with 10 bases between. Germline assignment: CDR1 SGHTA and CDR2 FQGNSA. CDR3 sequence reads: CASSRQDSTDTQYF. In DNA, the CDR3 is TGTGCCAGCAGTCGACAGGATAGCACAGATACGCAGTATTTT. Full variable domain (remainder filled in from reference TRBV7-2 and TRBJ2-3): GAGVSQSPSNKVTEKGKDVELRCDPISGHTALYWYRQSLGQGLEFLIYFQGNSAPDKSGLPSDRFSAERTGGSVSTLTIQRTQQEDSAVYLCASSRQDSTDTQYFGPGTRLTVL.

The sample holds a few counts of this clonotype. The gene calls are TRBV14 and TRBJ1-1; possibly TRBD1 for D (6 bases). The CDR3 runs 12 residues. The ends were cut back, 0 bases at V and 11 bases at J, with 10 bases in the middle. The V gene's germline CDR1 is SGHDN and CDR2 FVKESK. The CDR3 sequence is CASSQDRDKAFF. The CDR3 DNA is TGTGCCAGCAGCCAAGATAGGGACAAGGCTTTCTTT.

This clonotype has a handful of counts. The V call is TRBV4-1, the J call TRBJ2-1; D gene ambiguous. This CDR3 comprises 16 residues. The ends were cut back, 3 bases at V and 0 bases at J, with 12 bases in the middle. Germline CDR1 and CDR2: MGHRA and YSYEKL. The CDR3 DNA is TGCGCCAGCAGCCAGGTATCCAGAAGCTCCTACAATGAGCAGTTCTTC. Protein: CASSQVSRSSYNEQFF.

This chain connects TRBV9 to TRBJ2-7, with 9 bases aligning to TRBD2. The CDR3 totals 13 residues. CDR1 is SGDLS, CDR2 YYNGEE, per germline. The V and J ends lost 3 bases and 7 bases, in that order; junction bases with no gene match: 5. CDR3 in amino acids: CASSDSGRREQYF. CDR3 bases: TGTGCCAGCAGCGATAGCGGGAGAAGGGAGCAGTACTTC.

The chain uses TRBV7-2 and TRBJ2-7; no firm D call. The CDR3 runs 13 residues. Trimming pared 1 base from V and 7 bases from J, leaving 11 bases between. Germline V gives CDR1 SGHTA, CDR2 FQGNSA. The CDR3 region has the DNA TGTGCCAGCAGCTTAGTTGACTTGGGGGAGCAGTACTTC. It yields the protein CASSLVDLGEQYF.